Following are 28 T cell receptor beta chains from one sample sequenced in a study of blood T cell repertoires in COVID-19. Profiled with immunoSEQ multiplex PCR; TCRdb holds only in-frame clones, not every one. This sample carries approximately 61,000 clones, 85% of them seen once, and the ten largest clones take roughly 5.5%. Sequences were obtained from peripheral blood. These receptor sequences come from a man between 65 and 80 years old with acute or convalescent COVID-19.

The chain couples TRBV19 to TRBJ1-2; D gene unclear. The CDR3 is 14 residues long. Looked up from germline, CDR1 is LNHDA and CDR2 is SQIVND (reference sequence). Trimming removed 2 bases at V and 2 bases at J, with 9 bases between. The CDR3 nucleotides are TGTGCCAGTAGTATAAATGGCAGAAACTATGGCTACACCTTC. Protein product: CASSINGRNYGYTF. The full variable domain, with the rest looked up from reference TRBV19 and TRBJ1-2, is DGGITQSPKYLFRKEGQNVTLSCEQNLNHDAMYWYRQDPGQGLRLIYYSQIVNDFQKGDIAEGYSVSREKKESFPLTVTSAQKNPTAFYLCASSINGRNYGYTFGSGTRLTVV.

V gene TRBV14 combines with J gene TRBJ2-2; TRBD2 is a possible D gene (7 bases). The V end lost 1 base, the J end lost 1 base, and 16 bases lay between the germline ends. The CDR3 extends over 18 amino acids. CDR1 and CDR2 from the germline V gene are SGHDN and FVKESK. DNA for the CDR3: TGTGCCAGCAGCCAAGTTCCACAGGGAGGGGTGAACACCGGGGAGCTGTTTTTT. Amino acids: CASSQVPQGGVNTGELFF.

This rearrangement joins TRBV5-1 to TRBJ2-2; no firm D call. The CDR3 runs 15 residues. The V and J ends lost 4 bases and 0 bases respectively, with 10 bases between them. Looked up from germline, CDR1 is SGHRS and CDR2 is YFSETQ. The CDR3 sequence: CASSPVAANTGELFF. The DNA of the CDR3 is TGCGCCAGCAGCCCCGTGGCAGCGAACACCGGGGAGCTGTTTTTT.

This chain links TRBV10-3 with TRBJ2-3, with 12 bases lining up with TRBD1. The CDR3 runs 15 residues. With 4 bases clipped from V and 5 bases from J, the junction kept 4 bases outside the gene matches. Per germline, CDR1 ENHRY and CDR2 SYGVKD. DNA of the CDR3: TGTGCCATCAGTGCCGGGGACAGGGGGCAAGATACGCAGTATTTT. Its translation: CAISAGDRGQDTQYF.

Written as DNA, the CDR3 is TGTGCCAGCAGCGTAGGTAGCGGGCAGGATACGCAGTATTTT. This sequence encodes CASSVGSGQDTQYF. The chain is built from TRBV9 and TRBJ2-3; 7 bases line up with TRBD2. Losses at the gene ends were 0 bases for V and 6 bases for J; bases not matched to a gene: 4. The length of the CDR3 is 14 residues. Germline V gene data show CDR1 as SGDLS and CDR2 as YYNGEE. The full variable domain, rest sourced from reference TRBV9 and TRBJ2-3, is DSGVTQTPKHLITATGQRVTLRCSPRSGDLSVYWYQQSLDQGLQFLIQYYNGEERAKGNILERFSAQQFPDLHSELNLSSLELGDSALYFCASSVGSGQDTQYFGPGTRLTVL.

This clone was found once. The V gene is TRBV7-9, the J gene TRBJ1-1, with 8 bases fitting TRBD1. This CDR3 has 15 residues. Germline trimming cut 5 bases from V and 4 bases from J; bases unmatched to any gene: 9. Germline lookup yields CDR1 SEHNR and CDR2 FQNEAQ (reference sequence). The CDR3 sequence is CASSPQGALGTEAFF. The CDR3 DNA follows: TGTGCCAGCAGCCCCCAGGGGGCGCTGGGCACTGAAGCTTTCTTT.

The chain links TRBV6-5 to TRBJ1-1; maybe TRBD1 (5 bases). This CDR3 has 14 residues. CDR1 is MNHEY, CDR2 SVGAGI, per germline. Trimming pared 3 bases from V and 1 base from J, leaving 9 bases between. In DNA, the CDR3 is TGTGCCAGCAGTTATGACAGCTCGAACACTGAAGCTTTCTTT. As protein: CASSYDSSNTEAFF.

V and J are TRBV5-5 and TRBJ2-5; D might be TRBD2 (5 bases). Trimming took off 4 bases at V and 4 bases at J, with 11 bases between the two ends. Germline V CDR1 and CDR2: SGHKS, YYEKEE (reference sequence). The CDR3 has 13 amino acids. CDR3 bases: TGTGCCAGCAGCCCGGACCGGGGAGAGACCCAGTACTTC. Translated: CASSPDRGETQYF.

As regards this clone: The CDR3 end shows no conserved phenylalanine or tryptophan, and so a read error is likely. No DNA is shown, since the ends of the CDR3 on it are uncertain; the CDR3 is the one TCRdb lists. The chain has TRBV11-2 and TRBJ1-2. From its first to its last residue, the CDR3 has 12 amino acids. CDR1 and CDR2 from the germline V gene are SGHAT and FQNNGV. CDR3 in amino acids: CASSLDRGKGSV.

The chain links TRBV11-2 to TRBJ1-6, with 9 bases aligning to TRBD1. The J segment lost 4 bases and the V segment lost 6 bases, leaving 10 bases of the junction unmatched. The CDR3 spans 17 residues. The germline V gene has CDR1 SGHAT and CDR2 FQNNGV. This CDR3 reads CASRTSGTGTYNSPLHF. The CDR3, as DNA: TGTGCCAGCAGGACTTCCGGGACAGGGACTTATAATTCACCCCTCCACTTT. The full variable domain, in which reference TRBV11-2 and TRBJ1-6 provide the parts outside the CDR3, is EAGVAQSPRYKIIEKRQSVAFWCNPISGHATLYWYQQILGQGPKLLIQFQNNGVVDDSQLPKDRFSAERLKGVDSTLKIQPAKLEDSAVYLCASRTSGTGTYNSPLHFGNGTRLTVT.

This rearrangement joins TRBV18 to TRBJ2-5; D is ambiguous. CDR1 and CDR2 (germline): KGHSH, LQKENI. CDR3 length: 13 amino acids. Trimming removed 2 bases at V and 1 base at J, with 5 bases between. CDR3 loop: CASSPTAQETQYF. CDR3 nucleotides: TGTGCCAGCTCACCAACAGCCCAAGAGACCCAGTACTTC.

This clone was counted once. The rearrangement joins TRBV6-5 to TRBJ1-2; 9 nucleotides match TRBD1. After removal of 6 bases from V and 7 bases from J, the junction contained 9 bases not matched to a gene. Per the germline V gene, CDR1 is MNHEY and CDR2 is SVGAGI. The CDR3 extends over 14 amino acids. The CDR3 spells CASSPGQGTGGYTF. Written as DNA, the CDR3 is TGTGCCAGCAGCCCGGGACAGGGAACGGGTGGCTACACCTTC.

The V call is TRBV19, the J call TRBJ1-2; 8 bases match TRBD1. This CDR3 is built from 15 residues. The V segment lost 5 bases and the J segment 1 base; nucleotides outside the gene matches: 6. CDR1 and CDR2 (germline): LNHDA, SQIVND (reference sequence). The CDR3 region has the DNA TGTGCCAGTAGTGAATCAGGGGGCCTTAACTATGGCTACACCTTC. This encodes CASSESGGLNYGYTF.

This chain joins TRBV6-1 and TRBJ1-2; no clear D. CDR3 length equals 14 residues. The germline CDR1 and CDR2 sequences are MNHNS and SASEGT. V was clipped by 1 base and J by 1 base, with 7 bases between them. The CDR3 DNA is TGTGCCAGCAGTGAAGTTATATTTAACTATGGCTACACCTTC. This translates into CASSEVIFNYGYTF.

This clone has just one count. The chain carries TRBV3-1 (or the pseudogene TRBV3-2) and TRBJ2-1; D unresolved. This CDR3 has 13 amino acids. V shed 1 base and J shed 7 bases, with 8 bases lying between them. The germline V gene has CDR1 LGHDT and CDR2 YNNKEL (reference sequence). Written as DNA, the CDR3 is TGTGCCAGCAGCCAAGGAGGCGGAAATGAGCAGTTCTTC. Amino acid sequence: CASSQGGGNEQFF.

This chain uses TRBV7-9 with TRBJ2-1, with D uncertain. This CDR3 has 12 residues. Germline V gene lookup returns CDR1 SEHNR and CDR2 FQNEAQ (reference sequence). V lost 5 bases, J lost 6 bases, and 8 bases lay in between. The CDR3 is CASSETVNEQFF. The CDR3 coding sequence is TGTGCCAGCAGCGAAACGGTCAATGAGCAGTTCTTC.

This CDR3 is CASSDPGTLGEQYF. The CDR3 DNA follows: TGTGCCAGCAGTGACCCAGGCACTTTGGGCGAGCAGTACTTC. The chain links TRBV25-1 to TRBJ2-7; unclear D gene. Germline CDR1 and CDR2: MGHDK and SYGVNS. Trimming removed 3 bases from V and 6 bases from J, with 15 bases in between. This CDR3 is built from 14 residues.

The J gene is TRBJ2-1, the V gene TRBV7-3; 7 nucleotides line up with TRBD1. The CDR3 is made up of 15 amino acids. Germline V gives CDR1 SGHTA, CDR2 FQGTGA. Trimming cost V 4 bases and J 3 bases; bases outside gene matches: 6. CDR3 coding DNA: TGTGCCAGCAGCTCGCCGGGACAGCACTACAATGAGCAGTTCTTC. Translating it yields CASSSPGQHYNEQFF.

Concerning this clone itself: One end of the junction varies from germline; a read error may be responsible. J is TRBJ2-7 and V is TRBV2; 10 bases map to TRBD1. The CDR3 totals 13 residues. Germline V gene data show CDR1 as SNHLY and CDR2 as FYNNEI. The CDR3 DNA follows: TGTGCCAGCAGCTCGACAGGGGGCACTGTAGTGGGCTTC. This sequence encodes CASSSTGGTVVGF.

This clone showed up just once. The rearrangement joins TRBV2 to TRBJ1-6; D perhaps matches TRBD1 (6 bases). Germline CDR1 SNHLY, CDR2 FYNNEI. The CDR3 has 14 amino acids. The V end lost 8 bases, the J end lost 12 bases, and 20 bases lay between the germline ends. CDR3 amino acids: CASSESTGPKPLHF. The CDR3 DNA follows: TGTGCCAGCTCAGAGAGTACAGGGCCAAAACCCCTCCACTTT. Combining the CDR3 with reference TRBV2 and TRBJ1-6 gives the whole variable domain EPEVTQTPSHQVTQMGQEVILRCVPISNHLYFYWYRQILGQKVEFLVSFYNNEISEKSEIFDDQFSVERPDGSNFTLKIRSTKLEDSAMYFCASSESTGPKPLHFGNGTRLTVT.

The J gene is TRBJ2-3, the V gene TRBV5-1; possibly TRBD1 for D (6 bases). V lost 4 bases and J lost 2, with 17 bases in between. Germline V lookup: CDR1 SGHRS, CDR2 YFSETQ. The length of the CDR3 is 16 residues. The DNA for the CDR3 is TGCGCCAGCAGCCTGGACAGTCTTCCCCTCACAGATACGCAGTATTTT. Translating gives CASSLDSLPLTDTQYF.

This chain links TRBV6-4 with TRBJ2-3; D is perhaps TRBD1 (6 bases). CDR1 is MRHNA, CDR2 SNTAGT, per germline. V shed 6 bases and J shed 2 bases, with 12 bases lying between them. The CDR3 totals 14 residues. CDR3 residues: CASRSDRITDTQYF. CDR3 nucleotides: TGTGCCAGCAGAAGCGACAGGATCACAGATACGCAGTATTTT.

This clone showed up just once. This chain connects TRBV28 to TRBJ2-7, with TRBD1 identical over 10 bases. The CDR3 runs to 18 residues. Germline CDR1 MDHEN, CDR2 SYDVKM. V was pared by 4 bases and J by 3 bases, with 15 bases of the junction left unmatched. CDR3 in amino acids: CASSSPGQGPAWDYEQYF. Written as DNA, the CDR3 is TGTGCCAGCAGTTCCCCGGGACAGGGGCCCGCGTGGGACTACGAGCAGTACTTC.

The rearrangement uses TRBV5-6 and TRBJ2-4; a weak D match, TRBD2 (7 bases). The ends were cut back, 4 bases at V and 7 bases at J, with 12 bases in the middle. The length of the CDR3 is 13 residues. Germline lookup yields CDR1 SGHDT and CDR2 YYEEEE. The CDR3 nucleotides read TGTGCCAGCAGCAAGGGGGGGGCCAACATTCAGTACTTC. It specifies CASSKGGANIQYF.

This chain uses TRBV6-6 with TRBJ2-3; tentatively, D is TRBD2 (7 bases). Germline V CDR1 and CDR2: MNHNY, SVGAGI (reference sequence). The V end was cut by 1 base, the J end by 3 bases, with 11 bases between. CDR3 length equals 15 residues. The CDR3 nucleotides are TGTGCCAGCAGTTACTGGGGGGGCCTAACAGATACGCAGTATTTT. The encoded protein is CASSYWGGLTDTQYF.

This clone is a singleton in its sample. The chain joins TRBV27 to TRBJ2-7, with D possibly matching TRBD2 (6 bases). Germline CDR1 MNHEY, CDR2 SMNVEV (reference sequence). The CDR3 runs 14 residues. V lost 2 bases and J 7 bases, leaving 15 bases between the germline ends. The CDR3 loop is CASSLGGGDWEQYF. In DNA form, the CDR3 reads TGTGCCAGCAGTTTAGGAGGTGGGGACTGGGAGCAGTACTTC.

This rearrangement joins TRBV12-3 or TRBV12-4 to TRBJ2-7, with a weak D call TRBD1 (5 bases). V was pared by 3 bases and J by 3 bases, with 9 bases between. This CDR3 comprises 13 residues. The CDR3 region is CASSLGLIYEQYF. Here the CDR3 DNA reads TGTGCCAGCAGTTTGGGGCTGATCTACGAGCAGTACTTC.

This clone occurred a few times. V is TRBV3-1 (or the pseudogene TRBV3-2) and J is TRBJ2-1; the match to TRBD2 covers 12 bases. The CDR3 loop spans 18 amino acids. The germline gives CDR1 LGHDT, CDR2 YNNKEL (reference sequence). V lost 2 bases and J lost 3; bases outside the gene matches: 8. CDR3 loop: CASSQSLLAGGFYNEQFF. CDR3 sequence (DNA): TGTGCCAGCAGCCAAAGCTTACTAGCGGGGGGCTTCTACAATGAGCAGTTCTTC.